This T cell receptor (beta chain) came from a study of read filtering for tumor transcriptome and immune sequencing. Overall study: Revised staging placed eight or nine patients in R-ISS I, approximately 16 in II, 7 in III. Per sample, TCR-region reads ranged about 4 to 11 million by IR-seq, about 85 to 1,400 by RNA-seq.

Molecular barcoded adaptors covering alpha/delta and beta/gamma chains were used on 400 ng RNA. TCRdb analysed the reads with MiXCR anew, one entry per CDR3 protein. The repertoire holds tens of thousands of distinct CDR3 sequences, with roughly 19% as singletons. This clonotype has a handful of counts. What it binds is not known. Whole-study findings and limits: IR-seq captured clonotypes deeper and more reliably than RNA-seq. Sorted CD138-negative bone marrow cells were not purified T cells.

This CDR3 has 16 residues. The trim removed 3 bases at V and 7 bases at J, leaving 11 bases unmatched. Germline-derived CDR1 and CDR2 are DFQATT and SNEGSKA (reference sequence). The rearrangement uses TRBV20-1 and TRBJ2-7; TRBD2 agrees at 14 bases. Material for sequencing was a population of CD138-negative cells sorted from bone marrow. This clonotype was obtained from a donor aged 40 or older with multiple myeloma. The CDR3 DNA reads TGCAGTGCTAGGGGGACTAGCGGGAGTGGGTCGAGGGAGCAGTACTTC. This gives the protein CSARGTSGSGSREQYF.